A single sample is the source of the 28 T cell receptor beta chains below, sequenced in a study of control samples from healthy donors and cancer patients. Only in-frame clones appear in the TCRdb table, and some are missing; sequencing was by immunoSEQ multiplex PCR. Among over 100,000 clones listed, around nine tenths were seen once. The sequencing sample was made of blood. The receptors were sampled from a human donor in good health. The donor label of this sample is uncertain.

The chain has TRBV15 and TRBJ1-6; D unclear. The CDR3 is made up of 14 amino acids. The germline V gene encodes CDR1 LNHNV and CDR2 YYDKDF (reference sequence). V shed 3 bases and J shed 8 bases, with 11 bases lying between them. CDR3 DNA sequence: TGTGCCACCAGCAGGGCCGACCTTGATTCACCCCTCCACTTT. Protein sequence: CATSRADLDSPLHF.

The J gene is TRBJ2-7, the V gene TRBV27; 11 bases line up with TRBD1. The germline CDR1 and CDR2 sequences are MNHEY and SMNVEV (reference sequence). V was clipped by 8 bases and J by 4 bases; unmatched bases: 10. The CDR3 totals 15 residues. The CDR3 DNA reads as TGTGCCAGCCAACCTTCCGGGACAGGGGGTTACGAGCAGTACTTC. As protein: CASQPSGTGGYEQYF.

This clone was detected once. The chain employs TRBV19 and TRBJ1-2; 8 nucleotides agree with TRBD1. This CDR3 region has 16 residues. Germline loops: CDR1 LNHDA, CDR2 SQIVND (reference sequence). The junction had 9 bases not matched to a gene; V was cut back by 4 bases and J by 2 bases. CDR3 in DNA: TGTGCCAGTAGTACCCATCGGGACAGGATCAACTATGGCTACACCTTC. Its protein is CASSTHRDRINYGYTF.

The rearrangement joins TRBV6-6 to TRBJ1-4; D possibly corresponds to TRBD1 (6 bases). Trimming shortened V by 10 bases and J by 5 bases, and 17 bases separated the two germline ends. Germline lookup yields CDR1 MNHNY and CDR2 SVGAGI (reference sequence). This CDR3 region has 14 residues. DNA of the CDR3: TGTGCCACCCTACCAGGGGTCCAAAATGAAAAACTGTTTTTT. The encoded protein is CATLPGVQNEKLFF.

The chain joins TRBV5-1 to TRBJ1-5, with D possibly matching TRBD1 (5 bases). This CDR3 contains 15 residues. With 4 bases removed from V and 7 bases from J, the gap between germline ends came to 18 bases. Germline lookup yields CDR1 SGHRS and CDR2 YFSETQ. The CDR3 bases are TGCGCCAGCAGCCCCTTCGGGGGGGAGGGCCAGCCCCAGCATTTT. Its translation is CASSPFGGEGQPQHF.

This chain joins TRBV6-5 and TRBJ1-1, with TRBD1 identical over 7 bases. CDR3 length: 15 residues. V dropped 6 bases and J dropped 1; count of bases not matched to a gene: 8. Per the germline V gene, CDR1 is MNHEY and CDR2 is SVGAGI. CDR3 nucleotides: TGTGCCAGCAGGGGGCAGGGGGACTGGAACACTGAAGCTTTCTTT. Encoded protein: CASRGQGDWNTEAFF.

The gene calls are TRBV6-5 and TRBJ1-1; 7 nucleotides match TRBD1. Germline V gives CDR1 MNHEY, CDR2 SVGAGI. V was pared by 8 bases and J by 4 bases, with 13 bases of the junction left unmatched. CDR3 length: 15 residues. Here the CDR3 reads CASCKTGDRTTEAFF. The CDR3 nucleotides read TGTGCCAGCTGCAAGACGGGGGACAGAACCACTGAAGCTTTCTTT.

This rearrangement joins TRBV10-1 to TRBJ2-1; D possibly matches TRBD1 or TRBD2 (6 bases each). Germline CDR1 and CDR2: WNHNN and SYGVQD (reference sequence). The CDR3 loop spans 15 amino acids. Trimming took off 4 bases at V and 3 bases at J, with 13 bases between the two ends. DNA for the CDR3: TGCGCCAGCAGTGCGCCCGGGGGCGACTACAATGAGCAGTTCTTC. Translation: CASSAPGGDYNEQFF.

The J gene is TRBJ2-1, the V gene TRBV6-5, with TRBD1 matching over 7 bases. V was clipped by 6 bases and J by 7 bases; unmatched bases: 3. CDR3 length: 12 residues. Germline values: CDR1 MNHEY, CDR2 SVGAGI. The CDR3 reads CASSLTGNEQFF. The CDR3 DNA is TGTGCCAGCAGCCTGACAGGGAATGAGCAGTTCTTC.

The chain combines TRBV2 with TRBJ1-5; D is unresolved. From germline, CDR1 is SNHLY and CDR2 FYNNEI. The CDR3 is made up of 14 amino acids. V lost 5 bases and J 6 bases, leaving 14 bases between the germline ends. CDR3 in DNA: TGTGCCAGCAGTACCGGGTCAACGGGTCAGCCCCAGCATTTT. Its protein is CASSTGSTGQPQHF.

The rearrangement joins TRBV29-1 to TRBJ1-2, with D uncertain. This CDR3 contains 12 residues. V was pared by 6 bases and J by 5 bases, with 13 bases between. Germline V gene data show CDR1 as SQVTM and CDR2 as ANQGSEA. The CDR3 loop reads CSVGDIGYGYTF. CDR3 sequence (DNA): TGCAGCGTGGGTGATATTGGGTATGGCTACACCTTC.

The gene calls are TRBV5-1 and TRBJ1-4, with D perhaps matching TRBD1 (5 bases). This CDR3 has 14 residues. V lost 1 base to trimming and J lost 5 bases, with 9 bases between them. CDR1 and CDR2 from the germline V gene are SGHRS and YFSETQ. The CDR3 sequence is CASSLYSGNEKLFF. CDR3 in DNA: TGCGCCAGCAGCTTGTATTCAGGGAATGAAAAACTGTTTTTT.

The CDR3 sequence is CSGFQGDNYGYTF. The CDR3 DNA sequence: TGCAGCGGATTTCAGGGGGATAACTATGGCTACACCTTC. V is TRBV29-1 and J is TRBJ1-2; TRBD1 aligns across 7 bases. Germline CDR1 is SQVTM and CDR2 is ANQGSEA. V gave up 7 bases and J gave up 1 base; unmatched junction bases: 6. CDR3 size: 13 residues.

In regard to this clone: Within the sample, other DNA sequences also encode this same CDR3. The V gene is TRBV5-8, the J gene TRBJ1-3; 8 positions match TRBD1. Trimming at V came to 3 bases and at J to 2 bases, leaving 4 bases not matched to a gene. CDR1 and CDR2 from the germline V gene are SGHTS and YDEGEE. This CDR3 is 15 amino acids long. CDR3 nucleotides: TGTGCCAGCAGCTCGGACAGGGTGCCTGGAAACACCATATATTTT. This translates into CASSSDRVPGNTIYF.

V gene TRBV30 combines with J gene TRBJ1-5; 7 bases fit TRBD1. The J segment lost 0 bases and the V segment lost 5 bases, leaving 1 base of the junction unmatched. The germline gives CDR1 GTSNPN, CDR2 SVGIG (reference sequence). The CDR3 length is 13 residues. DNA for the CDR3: TGTGCCTGGCAGGGGGGTAGCAATCAGCCCCAGCATTTT. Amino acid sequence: CAWQGGSNQPQHF.

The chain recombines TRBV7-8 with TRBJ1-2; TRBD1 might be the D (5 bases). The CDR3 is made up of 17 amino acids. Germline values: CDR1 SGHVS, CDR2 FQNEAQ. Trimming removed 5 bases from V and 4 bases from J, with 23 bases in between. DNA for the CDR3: TGTGCCAGCAGCCTTAGCCTGATCGGGGACTCCAGCTATGGCTACACCTTC. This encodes CASSLSLIGDSSYGYTF. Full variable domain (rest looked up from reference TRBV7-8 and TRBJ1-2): GAGVSQSPRYKVAKRGQDVALRCDPISGHVSLFWYQQALGQGPEFLTYFQNEAQLDKSGLPSDRFFAERPEGSVSTLKIQRTQQEDSAVYLCASSLSLIGDSSYGYTFGSGTRLTVV.

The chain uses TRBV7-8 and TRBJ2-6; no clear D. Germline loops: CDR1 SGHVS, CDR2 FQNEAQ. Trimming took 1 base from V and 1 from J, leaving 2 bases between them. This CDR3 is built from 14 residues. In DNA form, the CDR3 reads TGTGCCAGCAGCTTAGTGTCTGGGGCCAACGTCCTGACTTTC. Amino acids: CASSLVSGANVLTF. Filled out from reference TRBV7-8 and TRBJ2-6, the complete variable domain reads GAGVSQSPRYKVAKRGQDVALRCDPISGHVSLFWYQQALGQGPEFLTYFQNEAQLDKSGLPSDRFFAERPEGSVSTLKIQRTQQEDSAVYLCASSLVSGANVLTFGAGSRLTVL.

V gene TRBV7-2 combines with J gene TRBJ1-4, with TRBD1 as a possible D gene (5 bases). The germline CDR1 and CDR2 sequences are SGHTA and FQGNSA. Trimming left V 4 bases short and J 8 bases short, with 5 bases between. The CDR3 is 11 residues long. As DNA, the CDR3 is TGTGCCAGCAGCTCAGGGGAAAAACTGTTTTTT. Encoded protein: CASSSGEKLFF.

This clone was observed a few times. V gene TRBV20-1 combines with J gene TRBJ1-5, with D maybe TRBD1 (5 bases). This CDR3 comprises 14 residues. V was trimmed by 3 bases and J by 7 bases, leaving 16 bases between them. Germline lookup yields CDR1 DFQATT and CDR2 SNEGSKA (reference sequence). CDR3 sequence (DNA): TGCAGTGCTAGTTTTGAAGGGAAGGGGCAGCCCCAGCATTTT. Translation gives CSASFEGKGQPQHF.

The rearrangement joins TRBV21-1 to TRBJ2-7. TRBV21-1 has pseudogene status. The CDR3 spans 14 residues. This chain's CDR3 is CASSKDHGTYEQYF. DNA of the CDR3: TGTGCCAGCAGCAAAGATCATGGGACCTACGAGCAGTACTTC.

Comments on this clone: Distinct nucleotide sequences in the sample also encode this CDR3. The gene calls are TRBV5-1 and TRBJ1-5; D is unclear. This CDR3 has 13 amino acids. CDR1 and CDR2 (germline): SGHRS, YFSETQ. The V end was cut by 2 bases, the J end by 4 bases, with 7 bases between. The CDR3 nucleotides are TGCGCCAGCAGCTTAGCGGGTAATCAGCCCCAGCATTTT. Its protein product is CASSLAGNQPQHF.

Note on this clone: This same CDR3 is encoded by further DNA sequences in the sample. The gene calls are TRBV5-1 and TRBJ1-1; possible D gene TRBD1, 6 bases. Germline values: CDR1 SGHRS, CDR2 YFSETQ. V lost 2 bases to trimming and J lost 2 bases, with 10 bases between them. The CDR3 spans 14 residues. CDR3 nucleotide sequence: TGCGCCAGCAGCTTCGGACAGACAAACACTGAAGCTTTCTTT. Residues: CASSFGQTNTEAFF.

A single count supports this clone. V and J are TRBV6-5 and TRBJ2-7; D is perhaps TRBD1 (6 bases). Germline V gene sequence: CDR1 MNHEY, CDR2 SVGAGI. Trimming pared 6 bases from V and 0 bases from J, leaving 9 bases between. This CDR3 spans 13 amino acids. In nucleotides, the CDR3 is TGTGCCAGCAGACAGGGTAGCTCCTACGAGCAGTACTTC. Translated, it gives CASRQGSSYEQYF.

The CDR3 loop reads CASSPGTSPATGELFF. CDR3 sequence (DNA): TGTGCCAGCTCACCGGGCACGTCCCCGGCCACCGGGGAGCTGTTTTTT. The chain joins TRBV18 to TRBJ2-2; D is unresolved. The CDR3 loop spans 16 amino acids. CDR1 and CDR2 from the germline V gene are KGHSH and LQKENI. Trimming pared 3 bases from V and 4 bases from J, leaving 15 bases between.

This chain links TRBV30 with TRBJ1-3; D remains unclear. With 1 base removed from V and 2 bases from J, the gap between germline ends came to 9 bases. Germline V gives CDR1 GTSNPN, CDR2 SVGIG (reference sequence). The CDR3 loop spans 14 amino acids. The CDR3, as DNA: TGTGCCTGGAGTGGGGTAATGGCTGGAAACACCATATATTTT. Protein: CAWSGVMAGNTIYF.

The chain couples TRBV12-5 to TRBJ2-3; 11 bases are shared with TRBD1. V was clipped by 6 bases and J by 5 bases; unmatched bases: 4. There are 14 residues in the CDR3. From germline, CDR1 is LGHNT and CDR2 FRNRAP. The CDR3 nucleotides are TGTGCTAGTGGAGGACAGGGGGCAGGAGATACGCAGTATTTT. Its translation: CASGGQGAGDTQYF.

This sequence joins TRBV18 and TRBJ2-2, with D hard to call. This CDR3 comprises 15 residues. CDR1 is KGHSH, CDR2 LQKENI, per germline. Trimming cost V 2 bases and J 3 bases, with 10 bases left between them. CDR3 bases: TGTGCCAGCTCACCAGGCAGAAGTGACACCGGGGAGCTGTTTTTT. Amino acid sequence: CASSPGRSDTGELFF.

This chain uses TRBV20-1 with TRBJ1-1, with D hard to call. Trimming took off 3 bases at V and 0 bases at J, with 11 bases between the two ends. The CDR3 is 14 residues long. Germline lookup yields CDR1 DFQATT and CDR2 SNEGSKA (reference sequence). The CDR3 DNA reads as TGCAGTGCTAGTCCCCAAAACATGAACACTGAAGCTTTCTTT. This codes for CSASPQNMNTEAFF.